The text below deals with one T cell receptor beta chain. The antigen remains undetermined. This specimen belongs to a study of beta chain features in type 1 diabetes. Averaging roughly 120 mL, one heparinised blood draw was given by each donor. Study-level results: The study found moderately but significantly shorter TCRB CDR3s in all four CD4+ subsets of Type 1 diabetes patients.

Reverse transcribing all isolated RNA meant expressed TCRB transcripts were sequenced. TCRdb's table, derived via immunoSEQ multiplex PCR, lists solely in-frame clones and lacks some. The profile shows approximately 140,000 clones, 6% to 7.5% of them singletons. Germline CDR1 reads SGHTA; CDR2 reads FQGNSA. V lost 5 bases, J lost 0 bases, and 10 bases lay in between. The CDR3 runs to 14 residues. Material for sequencing was central memory CD4+ T cells from blood. This sequence joins TRBV7-2 and TRBJ1-1; D ambiguous. This clonotype originated in a woman aged 25 to 45 in good health. The CDR3 sequence: CASSRDGMNTEAFF. The CDR3 DNA follows: TGTGCCAGCAGCCGAGACGGGATGAACACTGAAGCTTTCTTT.